These 9 T cell receptor beta chains share one sample of origin, sequenced in a study of radiation and T cells in renal cell carcinoma. Profiled with immunoSEQ multiplex PCR; TCRdb holds only in-frame clones, not every one. The sample carries about 20,000 clones, 80% recorded once. The time point: baseline pretreatment blood. Treatment meaning: 15 Gy SBRT to primary tumor, nephrectomy 4 weeks later. Here the sequenced sample was blood, taken from a patient whose treatment included radiotherapy and nephrectomy. These TCRs come from a man in his fifties or sixties with renal cell carcinoma.

This chain connects TRBV5-1 to TRBJ2-2, with 8 bases identical to TRBD2. The germline V gene encodes CDR1 SGHRS and CDR2 YFSETQ. J gave up 5 bases and V 4 bases, and 10 bases lay outside the gene matches. CDR3 length equals 16 residues. CDR3 sequence (DNA): TGCGCCAGCAGCCCGGGGGGGACTACATGGACCGGGGAGCTGTTTTTT. Its translation is CASSPGGTTWTGELFF.

As DNA, the CDR3 is TGTGCCAGCAGTTTATTTCCACGGGGCGAGCAGTACTTC. Translation: CASSLFPRGEQYF. The V gene is TRBV27, the J gene TRBJ2-7; possible D gene TRBD2, 5 bases. Germline CDR1 and CDR2: MNHEY and SMNVEV (reference sequence). The CDR3 contains 13 residues. Trimming removed 1 base at V and 6 bases at J, with 10 bases between.

This sequence joins TRBV6-5 and TRBJ1-2; D remains unclear. This CDR3 contains 14 residues. CDR1 is MNHEY, CDR2 SVGAGI, per germline. V was trimmed by 2 bases and J by 3 bases, leaving 10 bases between them. The CDR3 is CASSYEWSDYGYTF. CDR3 DNA sequence: TGTGCCAGCAGTTACGAGTGGTCGGACTATGGCTACACCTTC.

DNA for the CDR3: TGCGCCAGCAGCTTGACACCGTACAGGGGGAACGAGCAGTACTTC. Amino acid sequence: CASSLTPYRGNEQYF. The chain uses TRBV5-1 and TRBJ2-7; 8 positions match TRBD1. The CDR3 is made up of 15 amino acids. With V trimmed by 1 base and J by 5 bases, 8 bases remained unmatched. Germline loops: CDR1 SGHRS, CDR2 YFSETQ.

With regard to this clone: A far larger clone is just one base off, so this is likely a read error. V gene TRBV30 combines with J gene TRBJ2-7; D is possibly TRBD2 (5 bases). CDR3 length equals 14 residues. V dropped 6 bases and J dropped 0 bases, with 15 bases sitting between them. CDR1 GTSNPN and CDR2 SVGIG come from the germline V gene (reference sequence). For the CDR3, the DNA is TGTGCCTGTAATCCCAGGAGGATCTCCTACGAGCAGTACTTC. It yields the protein CACNPRRISYEQYF.

The gene calls are TRBV7-2 and TRBJ1-5, with D perhaps TRBD1 (6 bases). CDR1 is SGHTA and CDR2 is FQGNSA in the germline V gene. The CDR3 covers 15 residues. The V and J ends lost 3 bases and 4 bases respectively, with 13 bases between them. The CDR3 DNA sequence: TGTGCCAGCAGCTTGTATGCAGGGGAGAATCAGCCCCAGCATTTT. Protein sequence: CASSLYAGENQPQHF.

J is TRBJ2-3 and V is TRBV6-6, with D uncertain. Looked up from germline, CDR1 is MNHNY and CDR2 is SVGAGI (reference sequence). The CDR3 length is 15 residues. Trimming pared 0 bases from V and 3 bases from J, leaving 10 bases between. Here the CDR3 reads CASSYSSSNTDTQYF. The CDR3 DNA reads TGTGCCAGCAGTTACTCGAGTAGCAATACAGATACGCAGTATTTT.

The gene calls are TRBV7-6 and TRBJ2-5; TRBD1 aligns across 11 bases. Germline trimming cut 5 bases from V and 4 bases from J; bases unmatched to any gene: 6. The CDR3 is 15 residues long. Germline CDR1 reads SGHVS; CDR2 reads FNYEAQ. CDR3 nucleotides: TGTGCCAGCAGCACCTGGACAGGGGGCAGAGAGACCCAGTACTTC. Protein sequence: CASSTWTGGRETQYF.

This chain connects TRBV27 to TRBJ1-1; 8 nucleotides line up with TRBD1. The V gene's germline CDR1 is MNHEY and CDR2 SMNVEV (reference sequence). Germline trimming cut 1 base from V and 1 base from J; bases unmatched to any gene: 5. The CDR3 has 16 residues. The CDR3 DNA is TGTGCCAGCAGTTTATACAGGGGGAGTAGGAACACTGAAGCTTTCTTT. Protein product: CASSLYRGSRNTEAFF.